These 11 T cell receptor beta chains originate from one sample sequenced in a study of T cells in Graves' hyperthyroidism and ophthalmopathy. TCR beta CDR3 region amplification was performed from RNA transcripts. Primed by the HTBI set, a first-round RT-PCR was run on the TCR CDR3. A single record per CDR3 protein comes from TCRdb applying MiXCR to the multiplex PCR reads. The sample gives under 300,000 distinct CDR3 sequences, 20% to 25% of which show up once; around two thirds is in the top ten. What was sequenced was blood. These receptors came from a man aged 30 to 45 with Graves' ophthalmopathy.

This clonotype was found many times. V usage is TRBV29-1 and J usage is TRBJ2-1; TRBD2 matches 7 bases. Germline trimming cut 3 bases from V and 5 bases from J; bases unmatched to any gene: 7. CDR3 length equals 14 residues. Germline lookup yields CDR1 SQVTM and CDR2 ANQGSEA. The DNA for the CDR3 is TGCAGCGTTGAGATGGCGGGAGAGGACAATGAGCAGTTCTTC. The encoded protein is CSVEMAGEDNEQFF.

The V gene is TRBV11-1, the J gene TRBJ2-2; TRBD2 aligns across 10 bases. The germline CDR1 and CDR2 sequences are SGHAT and FQDESV (reference sequence). J lost 2 bases, V lost 3 bases, and 9 bases had no gene match. There are 18 residues in the CDR3. CDR3 in DNA: TGTGCCAGCAGCTTGTACACTAGCGGGACCCTCAACACCGGGGAGCTGTTTTTT. Translating gives CASSLYTSGTLNTGELFF.

This clonotype has just a few counts. The rearrangement uses TRBV12-3 or TRBV12-4 and TRBJ2-4; 10 bases are a match to TRBD1. This CDR3 is built from 16 residues. Trimming took 5 bases from V and 9 from J; bases not matched to a gene: 13. The CDR3 loop is CASSVRDRGFERIQYF. In DNA, the CDR3 is TGTGCCAGCAGTGTCCGGGACAGGGGTTTCGAACGCATTCAGTACTTC.

V and J are TRBV20-1 and TRBJ2-7, with 9 bases lining up with TRBD2. The J segment lost 4 bases and the V segment lost 7 bases, leaving 11 bases of the junction unmatched. Germline-derived CDR1 and CDR2 are DFQATT and SNEGSKA (reference sequence). This CDR3 comprises 14 residues. The CDR3 loop is CSVLPTSGLYEQYF. The CDR3 nucleotides are TGCAGTGTTCTTCCGACTAGCGGTTTATACGAGCAGTACTTC.

The sample holds many counts of this clonotype. Written as DNA, the CDR3 is TGTGCCAGCAGCTTGGGGCGCTCGGGACAGGGATCCGGCTATGGCTACACCTTC. Translation gives CASSLGRSGQGSGYGYTF. The V and J genes are TRBV7-2 and TRBJ1-2; 9 bases are shared with TRBD1. This CDR3 has 18 residues. CDR1 SGHTA and CDR2 FQGNSA come from the germline V gene. Losses at the gene ends were 3 bases for V and 4 bases for J; bases not matched to a gene: 15. The variable domain in full, with the rest retrieved from reference TRBV7-2 and TRBJ1-2, is GAGVSQSPSNKVTEKGKDVELRCDPISGHTALYWYRQSLGQGLEFLIYFQGNSAPDKSGLPSDRFSAERTGGSVSTLTIQRTQQEDSAVYLCASSLGRSGQGSGYGYTFGSGTRLTVV.

This clonotype was counted between two and nine times. The gene calls are TRBV7-9 and TRBJ2-2, with 7 bases aligning to TRBD1. V lost 3 bases and J lost 8; bases outside the gene matches: 9. The CDR3 length is 15 residues. Germline V lookup: CDR1 SEHNR, CDR2 FQNEAQ (reference sequence). For the CDR3, the DNA is TGTGCCAGCAGCTTGGGGGACAGAACACCGGGGGAGCTGTTTTTT. This sequence encodes CASSLGDRTPGELFF.

This chain links TRBV6-5 with TRBJ2-1; 8 bases match TRBD2. This CDR3 is built from 17 residues. After removal of 0 bases from V and 4 bases from J, the junction contained 8 bases not matched to a gene. CDR1 MNHEY and CDR2 SVGAGI come from the germline V gene. CDR3 DNA: TGTGCCAGCAGTTACTCGATGAGCGGGAGTAGGTACAATGAGCAGTTCTTC. This translates into CASSYSMSGSRYNEQFF.

The rearrangement joins TRBV27 to TRBJ2-1; TRBD2 matches 9 bases. The V and J ends lost 6 bases and 5 bases, in that order; junction bases with no gene match: 5. The CDR3 consists of 14 residues. The germline V gene encodes CDR1 MNHEY and CDR2 SMNVEV (reference sequence). The CDR3 DNA is TGTGCCAGCAGAGTAGCGGGAGAAAACAATGAGCAGTTCTTC. Its translation is CASRVAGENNEQFF.

This clonotype was counted many times. The V gene is TRBV5-1, the J gene TRBJ2-3; 11 nucleotides agree with TRBD2. This CDR3 comprises 14 residues. The V segment lost 7 bases and the J segment 3 bases; nucleotides outside the gene matches: 4. CDR1 and CDR2 (germline): SGHRS, YFSETQ. CDR3 DNA: TGCGCCAGCGGGACTAGCGGAGGGACAGATACGCAGTATTTT. Encoded protein: CASGTSGGTDTQYF.

The chain is built from TRBV12-3 or TRBV12-4 and TRBJ1-2, with a possible D match to TRBD1 (5 bases). The CDR3 loop spans 13 amino acids. The V end was cut by 8 bases, the J end by 2 bases, with 12 bases between. This CDR3 is CASDYSGNYGYTF. CDR3 DNA sequence: TGTGCCAGCGATTATTCAGGGAACTATGGCTACACCTTC.

There are many counts of this clonotype. This chain joins TRBV6-1 and TRBJ2-3; either TRBD1 or TRBD2 may fit D (5 bases each). There are 13 residues in the CDR3. In germline, CDR1 is MNHNS, CDR2 SASEGT. Trimming took off 10 bases at V and 5 bases at J, with 16 bases between the two ends. CDR3 nucleotide sequence: TGTGCCACGACTAACAGGCTCGGAGATACGCAGTATTTT. Protein sequence: CATTNRLGDTQYF.